One and the same sample provided the 28 T cell receptor beta chains below, sequenced in a study of T cells in tumors after PD-1 blockade. TCRdb's table, derived via immunoSEQ multiplex PCR, lists solely in-frame clones and lacks some. The sample carries around 50,000 clones, roughly three quarters recorded once. The sample in question was PBMCs, obtained before anti-PD-1 therapy. The receptors were gathered from a human donor with advanced basal cell or squamous cell carcinoma (not recorded which).

V gene TRBV2 combines with J gene TRBJ2-7; D ambiguous. The germline V gene encodes CDR1 SNHLY and CDR2 FYNNEI. The V end lost 5 bases, the J end lost 3 bases, and 11 bases lay between the germline ends. This CDR3 spans 13 amino acids. CDR3: CASSPPGYYEQYF. The DNA for the CDR3 is TGTGCCAGCAGTCCCCCGGGTTACTACGAGCAGTACTTC.

V usage is TRBV5-6 and J usage is TRBJ2-3; D is possibly TRBD1 (6 bases). Germline CDR1 reads SGHDT; CDR2 reads YYEEEE. The V and J ends lost 1 base and 2 bases respectively, with 14 bases between them. This CDR3 is 16 amino acids long. Here the CDR3 reads CASSLYGTYFTDTQYF. The CDR3 DNA follows: TGTGCCAGCAGCTTGTACGGGACATACTTCACAGATACGCAGTATTTT.

Within the sample, this clone is medium-sized (0.01 to 0.1%). The J gene is TRBJ1-6, the V gene TRBV5-6; the match to TRBD1 covers 8 bases. V lost 0 bases and J lost 5; bases outside the gene matches: 1. This CDR3 has 15 amino acids. Germline V CDR1 and CDR2: SGHDT, YYEEEE. The CDR3 sequence: CASSLVQGDNSPLHF. In DNA, the CDR3 is TGTGCCAGCAGCTTGGTACAGGGGGATAATTCACCCCTCCACTTT. The variable domain in full, with the rest retrieved from reference TRBV5-6 and TRBJ1-6, is DAGVTQSPTHLIKTRGQQVTLRCSPKSGHDTVSWYQQALGQGPQFIFQYYEEEERQRGNFPDRFSGHQFPNYSSELNVNALLLGDSALYLCASSLVQGDNSPLHFGNGTRLTVT.

The chain uses TRBV6-4 and TRBJ2-3, with D unclear. The CDR3 is 10 amino acids. Trimming pared 6 bases from V and 2 bases from J, leaving 0 bases between. In germline, CDR1 is MRHNA, CDR2 SNTAGT. The CDR3 DNA is TGTGCCAGCAGCACAGATACGCAGTATTTT. As protein: CASSTDTQYF.

The V gene is TRBV2, the J gene TRBJ2-4; D is perhaps TRBD1 (5 bases). The CDR3 sequence is 11 residues long. From germline, CDR1 is SNHLY and CDR2 FYNNEI. Deletions cut 6 bases from V and 15 bases from J, with 15 bases between. CDR3 protein: CASSPGRQGYF. For the CDR3, the DNA is TGTGCCAGCAGCCCCGGAAGGCAGGGGTACTTC. The whole variable domain, filled in from reference TRBV2 and TRBJ2-4, reads EPEVTQTPSHQVTQMGQEVILRCVPISNHLYFYWYRQILGQKVEFLVSFYNNEISEKSEIFDDQFSVERPDGSNFTLKIRSTKLEDSAMYFCASSPGRQGYFGAGTRLSVL.

Concerning this clone: An end of the junction differs from the germline gene, which may be a read error. The chain joins TRBV14 to TRBJ2-7; D gene ambiguous. From germline, CDR1 is SGHDN and CDR2 FVKESK. This CDR3 is 11 amino acids long. CDR3 in DNA: TGTGCCAGCAGCCAGGGATACGTGCAGTACTTC. This translates into CASSQGYVQYF.

The chain employs TRBV15 and TRBJ2-1; 10 bases align to TRBD1. There are 15 residues in the CDR3. The germline V gene has CDR1 LNHNV and CDR2 YYDKDF (reference sequence). V dropped 2 bases and J dropped 6; count of bases not matched to a gene: 4. CDR3 sequence reads: CATSRRQGAGNEQFF. The CDR3, as DNA: TGTGCCACCAGCAGACGACAGGGGGCTGGCAATGAGCAGTTCTTC.

This clone was seen only once. This chain joins TRBV2 and TRBJ1-4; tentatively, D is TRBD1 (5 bases). Germline lookup yields CDR1 SNHLY and CDR2 FYNNEI. With 3 bases removed from V and 6 bases from J, the gap between germline ends came to 11 bases. The CDR3 has 14 residues. CDR3 in DNA: TGTGCCAGCAGTGATGCAGGGTTGTATGAAAAACTGTTTTTT. It codes for CASSDAGLYEKLFF.

V and J are TRBV25-1 and TRBJ1-2, with TRBD1 as a possible D gene (6 bases). The CDR3 length is 13 residues. Germline CDR1 is MGHDK and CDR2 is SYGVNS. Between the trimmed V and J ends, which lost 1 base and 4 bases, there was a span of 7 bases. CDR3 sequence: CASSELGAYGYTF. DNA for the CDR3: TGTGCCAGCAGTGAATTGGGGGCCTATGGCTACACCTTC.

This rearrangement joins TRBV5-8 to TRBJ1-4; no firm D call. The CDR3 extends over 14 amino acids. Germline CDR1 SGHTS, CDR2 YDEGEE. V was clipped by 0 bases and J by 8 bases, with 11 bases between them. The CDR3 protein is CASSLERGREKLFF. The CDR3 coding sequence is TGTGCCAGCAGCTTGGAGCGGGGAAGGGAAAAACTGTTTTTT.

This chain connects TRBV9 to TRBJ1-1; D is possibly TRBD1 (5 bases). V lost 0 bases, J lost 2 bases, and 14 bases lay in between. The CDR3 loop spans 16 amino acids. From germline, CDR1 is SGDLS and CDR2 YYNGEE. CDR3 amino acids: CASSVGPEGINTEAFF. CDR3 bases: TGTGCCAGCAGCGTAGGCCCGGAGGGGATAAACACTGAAGCTTTCTTT.

The V call is TRBV5-1, the J call TRBJ2-7, with 10 bases matching TRBD2. Looked up from germline, CDR1 is SGHRS and CDR2 is YFSETQ. The CDR3 totals 12 residues. Unmatched junction bases numbered 7, after V lost 4 bases and J lost 12 bases. The CDR3: CASSGGTSAWYF. CDR3 coding DNA: TGCGCCAGCAGCGGCGGGACTAGCGCATGGTACTTC.

The chain has TRBV10-3 and TRBJ2-1, with 7 bases identical to TRBD1. Germline V gene data show CDR1 as ENHRY and CDR2 as SYGVKD. This CDR3 spans 14 amino acids. V dropped 10 bases and J dropped 5; count of bases not matched to a gene: 11. This CDR3 reads CATSGQRKNNEQFF. CDR3 in DNA: TGTGCCACCTCGGGACAGAGAAAAAACAATGAGCAGTTCTTC.

This clone has a single count. The chain employs TRBV10-1 and TRBJ1-1; D is uncertain. Between the trimmed V and J ends, which lost 5 bases and 5 bases, there was a span of 12 bases. Germline V gives CDR1 WNHNN, CDR2 SYGVQD (reference sequence). The CDR3 spans 13 residues. The CDR3 region has the DNA TGCGCCAGCAGTAATGGGATTTGGACTGAAGCTTTCTTT. It is translated as CASSNGIWTEAFF.

Only a few counts were recorded for this clone. V and J are TRBV21-1 and TRBJ1-3; TRBD1 is the table's D call, not checked against the DNA. TRBV21-1 is a pseudogene locus. This CDR3 region has 16 residues. Written as DNA, the CDR3 is TGTGCCAGCAGCAAACCCAGGGGAGTCTCTGGAAACACCATATATTTT. Its translation: CASSKPRGVSGNTIYF.

V usage is TRBV28 and J usage is TRBJ2-7; a weak D match, TRBD1 (5 bases). The V end was cut by 5 bases, the J end by 4 bases, with 15 bases between. The CDR3 extends over 14 amino acids. Germline CDR1 is MDHEN and CDR2 is SYDVKM. The DNA for the CDR3 is TGTGCCAGCAGTGGGGTAGGGGTTTTGTACGAGCAGTACTTC. It specifies CASSGVGVLYEQYF.

For the CDR3, the DNA is TGTGCCAGCAGTGACTACTCCCCGGAGGAGACCCAGTACTTC. Translated: CASSDYSPEETQYF. This chain links TRBV2 with TRBJ2-5; no reliable D call. In germline, CDR1 is SNHLY, CDR2 FYNNEI. The V gene lost 3 bases and the J gene lost 5 bases, with 13 bases spanning the gap. The CDR3 length is 14 residues.

The chain has TRBV19 and TRBJ1-6; TRBD1 agrees at 7 bases. Germline V gene lookup returns CDR1 LNHDA and CDR2 SQIVND (reference sequence). The CDR3 has 16 residues. V lost 0 bases to trimming and J lost 14 bases; unmatched junction nucleotides: 13. Here the CDR3 DNA reads TGTGCCAGTAGTATAGATCGTATACAGGGGAGGTCGGCCCTCCACTTT. Translated: CASSIDRIQGRSALHF. The full variable domain, completed using reference TRBV19 and TRBJ1-6, is DGGITQSPKYLFRKEGQNVTLSCEQNLNHDAMYWYRQDPGQGLRLIYYSQIVNDFQKGDIAEGYSVSREKKESFPLTVTSAQKNPTAFYLCASSIDRIQGRSALHFGNGTRLTVT.

The CDR3, as DNA: TGTGCCAGCAGTTACTCGAGGGGACTACGACCTGGGGCCAACGTCCTGACTTTC. This codes for CASSYSRGLRPGANVLTF. This chain uses TRBV6-2 or TRBV6-3 with TRBJ2-6, with 7 positions matching TRBD2. This CDR3 is 18 amino acids long. Germline values: CDR1 MNHEY, CDR2 SVGEGT. J lost 2 bases, V lost 0 bases, and 7 bases had no gene match.

This chain connects TRBV3-1 (or the pseudogene TRBV3-2) to TRBJ2-3; either TRBD1 or TRBD2 may fit D (5 bases each). The CDR3 is 14 amino acids. Trimming removed 2 bases at V and 4 bases at J, with 10 bases between. The germline V gene has CDR1 LGHDT and CDR2 YNNKEL (reference sequence). CDR3 loop: CASSQSQGADTQYF. The CDR3 DNA follows: TGTGCCAGCAGCCAATCGCAGGGAGCAGATACGCAGTATTTT.

This clone was counted only a few times. This chain uses TRBV24-1 with TRBJ1-2, with D possibly TRBD1 on 6 matching bases. V shed 4 bases and J shed 9 bases, with 8 bases lying between them. This CDR3 has 11 residues. Germline values: CDR1 KGHDR, CDR2 SFDVKD. The CDR3 DNA reads as TGTGCCACCAGTGAGCGGGACAGCTACACCTTC. It yields the protein CATSERDSYTF.

This rearrangement joins TRBV5-6 to TRBJ2-7; 11 bases are shared with TRBD1. CDR3 size: 17 residues. With V trimmed by 3 bases and J by 3 bases, 11 bases remained unmatched. Per germline, CDR1 SGHDT and CDR2 YYEEEE. The CDR3 coding sequence is TGTGCCAGCAGCTGGGGACAGGGGGGCTTTGGGAACTACGAGCAGTACTTC. Translated: CASSWGQGGFGNYEQYF. Variable domain in full (rest from reference TRBV5-6 and TRBJ2-7): DAGVTQSPTHLIKTRGQQVTLRCSPKSGHDTVSWYQQALGQGPQFIFQYYEEEERQRGNFPDRFSGHQFPNYSSELNVNALLLGDSALYLCASSWGQGGFGNYEQYFGPGTRLTVT.

V usage is TRBV19 and J usage is TRBJ2-7; 8 nucleotides line up with TRBD1. The germline gives CDR1 LNHDA, CDR2 SQIVND (reference sequence). V shed 3 bases and J 3 bases; nucleotides not matched to a gene: 7. The CDR3 spans 15 residues. The CDR3 sequence: CASSIYGGQGYEQYF. CDR3 nucleotide sequence: TGTGCCAGTAGTATCTACGGTGGACAGGGCTACGAGCAGTACTTC. The entire variable domain, with the rest obtained from reference TRBV19 and TRBJ2-7, is as follows: DGGITQSPKYLFRKEGQNVTLSCEQNLNHDAMYWYRQDPGQGLRLIYYSQIVNDFQKGDIAEGYSVSREKKESFPLTVTSAQKNPTAFYLCASSIYGGQGYEQYFGPGTRLTVT.

CDR3 sequence reads: CASSPRGESNQPQHF. As DNA, the CDR3 is TGTGCCAGCAGCCCCCGAGGGGAGAGCAATCAGCCCCAGCATTTT. This chain connects TRBV9 to TRBJ1-5; a weak D match, TRBD1 (5 bases). This CDR3 is 15 amino acids long. Germline CDR1 SGDLS, CDR2 YYNGEE. V was shortened by 4 bases and J by 1 base, with 12 bases between the two germline ends. Based on the CDR3 plus reference TRBV9 and TRBJ1-5, the full variable domain is DSGVTQTPKHLITATGQRVTLRCSPRSGDLSVYWYQQSLDQGLQFLIQYYNGEERAKGNILERFSAQQFPDLHSELNLSSLELGDSALYFCASSPRGESNQPQHFGDGTRLSIL.

The chain links TRBV28 to TRBJ2-1, with D perhaps matching TRBD1 (6 bases). The V end was cut by 6 bases, the J end by 0 bases, with 15 bases between. The CDR3 extends over 16 amino acids. Per germline, CDR1 MDHEN and CDR2 SYDVKM. The CDR3 loop reads CASRLGQIRSYNEQFF. The CDR3 DNA follows: TGTGCCAGCAGGCTCGGACAGATTCGCTCCTACAATGAGCAGTTCTTC.

The chain links TRBV3-1 (or the pseudogene TRBV3-2) to TRBJ2-1; TRBD2 is a possible D gene (6 bases). The CDR3 extends over 15 amino acids. V was clipped by 4 bases and J by 8 bases, with 18 bases between them. Germline CDR1 LGHDT, CDR2 YNNKEL (reference sequence). CDR3: CASSLRLGPGDEQFF. The CDR3 DNA follows: TGTGCCAGCAGCCTACGACTAGGCCCTGGGGATGAGCAGTTCTTC.

This clone has a single count. The gene calls are TRBV2 and TRBJ2-2; 7 bases are a match to TRBD2. Germline V lookup: CDR1 SNHLY, CDR2 FYNNEI. Germline trimming cut 7 bases from V and 4 bases from J; bases unmatched to any gene: 12. CDR3 size: 16 residues. CDR3 sequence: CASIREGGTSTGELFF. CDR3 nucleotides: TGTGCCAGCATCCGCGAGGGAGGGACGTCCACCGGGGAGCTGTTTTTT.

The V and J genes are TRBV12-3 or TRBV12-4 and TRBJ1-5; D may be TRBD1 (5 bases). The ends were cut back, 5 bases at V and 5 bases at J, with 10 bases in the middle. This CDR3 is built from 13 residues. The CDR3 loop is CASSESRDQPQHF. The CDR3 DNA sequence: TGTGCCAGCAGTGAATCCAGGGATCAGCCCCAGCATTTT.